The 20 T cell receptor beta chains below all came from one sample that was sequenced in a study of blood T cell repertoires in COVID-19. The data were produced by immunoSEQ multiplex PCR, yet TCRdb's version contains in-frame clones alone and is incomplete. The repertoire holds under 200,000 clones, with 83% as singletons. The specimen sequenced was peripheral blood. The source is an elderly woman with acute or convalescent COVID-19.

Points on this clone: Compared with germline, one end of the junction differs, possibly owing to a read error. The chain recombines TRBV6-1 with TRBJ1-4; 11 bases are shared with TRBD1. CDR1 is MNHNS, CDR2 SASEGT, per germline. CDR3 size: 14 residues. As DNA, the CDR3 is TGTGCCAGCAGTGAAGTCGGGACAGGGGGTTTAACCCATTTT. Amino acid sequence: CASSEVGTGGLTHF.

V gene TRBV7-2 combines with J gene TRBJ2-5, with D tentatively TRBD2 (6 bases). The CDR3 spans 16 residues. Germline CDR1 and CDR2: SGHTA and FQGNSA. V was cut by 5 bases and J by 2 bases, with 18 bases left in between. The CDR3 sequence is CASSPGSRGLQETQYF. CDR3 nucleotides: TGTGCCAGCAGCCCCGGGAGTCGGGGCCTTCAAGAGACCCAGTACTTC. The full variable domain, rest sourced from reference TRBV7-2 and TRBJ2-5, is GAGVSQSPSNKVTEKGKDVELRCDPISGHTALYWYRQSLGQGLEFLIYFQGNSAPDKSGLPSDRFSAERTGGSVSTLTIQRTQQEDSAVYLCASSPGSRGLQETQYFGPGTRLLVL.

This chain joins TRBV19 and TRBJ1-5; D is possibly TRBD1 (5 bases). Trimming shortened V by 5 bases and J by 0 bases, and 20 bases separated the two germline ends. Germline V gives CDR1 LNHDA, CDR2 SQIVND (reference sequence). CDR3 length: 18 amino acids. The CDR3 sequence is CASSVIPGVRVSNQPQHF. DNA of the CDR3: TGTGCCAGTAGTGTTATACCGGGGGTCCGGGTTAGCAATCAGCCCCAGCATTTT.

The chain is built from TRBV5-4 and TRBJ2-1; 7 bases match TRBD2. This CDR3 comprises 14 residues. Germline V gives CDR1 SGHNT, CDR2 YYREEE (reference sequence). V was pared by 1 base and J by 6 bases, with 4 bases of the junction left unmatched. The CDR3 is CASSLLAGVNEQFF. The CDR3 nucleotides read TGTGCCAGCAGCTTGCTGGCGGGAGTCAATGAGCAGTTCTTC. Drawing the rest from reference TRBV5-4 and TRBJ2-1, the complete variable domain is ETGVTQSPTHLIKTRGQQVTLRCSSQSGHNTVSWYQQALGQGPQFIFQYYREEENGRGNFPPRFSGLQFPNYSSELNVNALELDDSALYLCASSLLAGVNEQFFGPGTRLTVL.

CDR3 DNA: TGTGCCAGCAGGGGACGGGAGGCTGGGGAGACCCAGTACTTC. Amino acids: CASRGREAGETQYF. This chain connects TRBV2 to TRBJ2-5, with TRBD2 matching over 7 bases. CDR3 length equals 14 residues. CDR1 is SNHLY and CDR2 is FYNNEI in the germline V gene. Losses at the gene ends were 6 bases for V and 5 bases for J; bases not matched to a gene: 9. The full variable domain, with the rest looked up from reference TRBV2 and TRBJ2-5, is EPEVTQTPSHQVTQMGQEVILRCVPISNHLYFYWYRQILGQKVEFLVSFYNNEISEKSEIFDDQFSVERPDGSNFTLKIRSTKLEDSAMYFCASRGREAGETQYFGPGTRLLVL.

V usage is TRBV4-3 and J usage is TRBJ2-2; 9 bases align to TRBD2. This CDR3 is built from 15 residues. V was clipped by 0 bases and J by 5 bases; unmatched bases: 1. Germline-derived CDR1 and CDR2 are LGHNA and YSLEER. The CDR3 here is CASSQDAGGTGELFF. The CDR3 DNA reads as TGCGCCAGCAGCCAAGATGCGGGAGGGACCGGGGAGCTGTTTTTT.

The chain has TRBV30 and TRBJ1-6; TRBD1 aligns across 7 bases. This CDR3 comprises 13 residues. Germline lookup yields CDR1 GTSNPN and CDR2 SVGIG (reference sequence). With V trimmed by 8 bases and J by 8 bases, 9 bases remained unmatched. The CDR3 spells CAGDRDRDSPLHF. In nucleotides, the CDR3 is TGTGCCGGGGACCGGGACAGAGATTCACCCCTCCACTTT.

The CDR3 coding sequence is TGTGCCACCAGTGATTCTTCACAGGGGGCCCCAGAGACCCAGTACTTC. The encoded protein is CATSDSSQGAPETQYF. The rearrangement uses TRBV24-1 and TRBJ2-5; 9 bases fit TRBD1. V was pared by 2 bases and J by 4 bases, with 7 bases of the junction left unmatched. This CDR3 is 16 amino acids long. The V gene's germline CDR1 is KGHDR and CDR2 SFDVKD.

The chain uses TRBV5-6 and TRBJ1-2, with D tentatively TRBD1 (6 bases). Germline CDR1 and CDR2: SGHDT and YYEEEE. The V and J ends lost 4 bases and 7 bases respectively, with 20 bases between them. The length of the CDR3 is 15 residues. This CDR3 reads CASSPNGTPNAGYTF. The CDR3 bases are TGTGCCAGCAGCCCTAACGGGACACCTAATGCTGGCTACACCTTC.

The gene calls are TRBV28 and TRBJ2-7, with 10 bases identical to TRBD1. The CDR3 covers 15 residues. The ends lost 5 bases at V and 4 bases at J; junction bases unmatched: 8. The germline V gene encodes CDR1 MDHEN and CDR2 SYDVKM. The CDR3 spells CASSTRQGARYEQYF. The CDR3 DNA follows: TGTGCCAGCAGTACTAGACAGGGGGCTAGGTACGAGCAGTACTTC. Complete variable domain (other parts from reference TRBV28 and TRBJ2-7): DVKVTQSSRYLVKRTGEKVFLECVQDMDHENMFWYRQDPGLGLRLIYFSYDVKMKEKGDIPEGYSVSREKKERFSLILESASTNQTSMYLCASSTRQGARYEQYFGPGTRLTVT.

The chain employs TRBV5-4 and TRBJ2-7; the match to TRBD2 covers 11 bases. The germline V gene encodes CDR1 SGHNT and CDR2 YYREEE (reference sequence). Germline trimming cut 4 bases from V and 2 bases from J; bases unmatched to any gene: 11. The CDR3 contains 17 residues. The CDR3 DNA sequence: TGTGCCAGCAGCGCGGGAATAGCGGGAGGGATCACCTACGAGCAGTACTTC. Residues: CASSAGIAGGITYEQYF.

This clone was recorded only once. This chain links TRBV10-3 with TRBJ2-5, with 9 positions matching TRBD1. Per the germline V gene, CDR1 is ENHRY and CDR2 is SYGVKD. This CDR3 is built from 15 residues. V dropped 6 bases and J dropped 5; count of bases not matched to a gene: 10. The CDR3 DNA reads TGTGCCATCAGCGCCGGGACAGGGATGACGGAGACCCAGTACTTC. It is translated as CAISAGTGMTETQYF.

The chain links TRBV12-3 or TRBV12-4 to TRBJ1-2; possible D gene TRBD1, 6 bases. This CDR3 region has 12 residues. Trimming stripped 4 bases from V and 7 bases from J, with 10 bases between. CDR3 DNA sequence: TGTGCCAGCAGTTGGGGGCGGAGTGGCTACACCTTC. Translation: CASSWGRSGYTF.

The genes are TRBV24-1 and TRBJ2-2, with TRBD2 matching over 7 bases. CDR1 and CDR2 from the germline V gene are KGHDR and SFDVKD. This CDR3 contains 15 residues. Trimming removed 6 bases from V and 7 bases from J; junction bases left unmatched: 10. CDR3 DNA: TGTGCCACCAGTAGAGGGGACTATTTCATCGGGGAGCTGTTTTTT. The encoded protein is CATSRGDYFIGELFF.

The chain combines TRBV30 with TRBJ2-2; D possibly corresponds to TRBD2 (6 bases). CDR3 size: 14 residues. Germline V CDR1 and CDR2: GTSNPN, SVGIG (reference sequence). The V and J ends lost 8 bases and 3 bases respectively, with 16 bases between them. CDR3 bases: TGTGCCACGGATCGCGGGAAAGACACCGGGGAGCTGTTTTTT. This codes for CATDRGKDTGELFF.

This chain links TRBV4-1 with TRBJ1-2, with TRBD1 identical over 8 bases. Trimming removed 0 bases from V and 4 bases from J; junction bases left unmatched: 1. This CDR3 has 14 amino acids. The V gene's germline CDR1 is MGHRA and CDR2 YSYEKL. The CDR3 protein is CASSQDGTGYGYTF. The DNA of the CDR3 is TGCGCCAGCAGCCAAGATGGGACAGGCTATGGCTACACCTTC.

The table lists this clone with a few counts. The J gene is TRBJ2-2, the V gene TRBV29-1; 7 nucleotides line up with TRBD1. After removal of 6 bases from V and 3 bases from J, the junction contained 7 bases not matched to a gene. The CDR3 totals 14 residues. Germline V gene sequence: CDR1 SQVTM, CDR2 ANQGSEA. The CDR3 DNA reads TGCAGCGTGAAGGGGGCGCGGGACACCGGGGAGCTGTTTTTT. The encoded protein is CSVKGARDTGELFF.

The genes are TRBV7-9 and TRBJ1-3, with unresolved D. The CDR3 length is 13 residues. Germline CDR1 is SEHNR and CDR2 is FQNEAQ (reference sequence). Deletions cut 5 bases from V and 0 bases from J, with 5 bases between. CDR3 in amino acids: CASSPVSGNTIYF. The DNA for the CDR3 is TGTGCCAGCAGCCCCGTCTCTGGAAACACCATATATTTT.

The table lists this clone with a count of one. J is TRBJ2-1 and V is TRBV18, with D possibly matching TRBD2 (6 bases). Germline CDR1 and CDR2: KGHSH and LQKENI. Trimming cost V 2 bases and J 1 base, with 12 bases left between them. This CDR3 region has 16 residues. The CDR3 coding sequence is TGTGCCAGCTCACCATTACTTAGCGGATCCTACAATGAGCAGTTCTTC. Protein sequence: CASSPLLSGSYNEQFF.

The rearrangement links TRBV5-6 to TRBJ2-5; D is uncertain. V was pared by 3 bases and J by 8 bases, with 26 bases between. CDR3 size: 17 residues. Looked up from germline, CDR1 is SGHDT and CDR2 is YYEEEE. The CDR3 DNA sequence: TGTGCCAGCAGCTCGGGTAAGGCACCGAAGTATAGAGGAACCCAGTACTTC. It yields the protein CASSSGKAPKYRGTQYF.